This T cell receptor (beta chain) was documented in a study of T cells in Graves' hyperthyroidism and ophthalmopathy. Researchers defined stable Graves' hyperthyroidism as no ophthalmopathy progression within 18 months. This clonotype appeared many times. Looked up from germline, CDR1 is SGHAT and CDR2 is FQNNGV. The germline V and J ends were trimmed by 1 base and 1 base, with 16 bases remaining between them. This CDR3 has 17 amino acids. The CDR3 regions of TCR beta were amplified from RNA transcripts. TCR CDR3 regions were first amplified by RT-PCR with HTBI primers. TCRdb independently ran MiXCR on the multiplex PCR reads; one entry per CDR3 protein. The table has about half a million distinct CDR3 sequences, roughly 20% seen once.

The receptor comes from a young man with Graves' hyperthyroidism. Sequences were obtained from blood. This chain connects TRBV11-2 to TRBJ1-1; D may be TRBD1 (5 bases). The CDR3 sequence: CASSLGHSRGSNTEAFF. The CDR3 DNA follows: TGTGCCAGCAGCTTAGGTCATTCAAGGGGCTCGAACACTGAAGCTTTCTTT.